This TCR beta chain was captured by sequencing in a study of CD8 T cells in ankylosing spondylitis. The CDR3 has 13 residues. Trimming shortened V by 3 bases and J by 6 bases, and 13 bases separated the two germline ends. Germline assignment: CDR1 SQVTM and CDR2 ANQGSEA. MiXCR, applied by TCRdb to the 5' RACE reads, yields one record per CDR3 protein. The data show 290,000 or so distinct CDR3 sequences, more than 20% seen once. This clonotype was found many times. Source material: blood, either unsorted or a sorted T cell fraction (not recorded which). The J gene is TRBJ2-3, the V gene TRBV29-1; D possibly matches TRBD1 or TRBD2 (5 bases each). This clonotype was obtained from a female donor with ankylosing spondylitis or in good health (not recorded which). CDR3 loop: CSVDRDQPDTQYF. The CDR3 bases are TGCAGCGTTGACAGGGACCAGCCTGATACGCAGTATTTT.